A selection of T cell receptor beta chains follows, all from one sample in a study of cytomegalovirus exposure and HLA in healthy donors. Only in-frame clones appear in the TCRdb table, and some are missing; sequencing was by immunoSEQ multiplex PCR. Here the sample spans about 120,000 clones, approximately 75% being singletons. The source material was PBMCs. The receptors were gathered from a man aged 40-49 years in good health and CMV-seronegative. CDR3s include the opening cysteine and the closing phenylalanine or tryptophan. D genes are given only for firm matches. The listing skips clone size in some rows; elsewhere it reads once, few, many or a size class.

>TRBV5-4|TRBJ1-5|medium-sized|.
CASSPRVQGYF
TGTGCCAGCAGCCCGAGGGTGCAGGGGTACTTT
>TRBV2|TRBJ2-5|.|TRBD2
CASSEGRGFEQYF
TGTGCCAGTAGTGAAGGGAGGGGATTTGAGCAGTACTTC
>TRBV20-1|TRBJ2-7|.|.
CSARLGYEQYF
TGCAGTGCTAGACTAGGCTACGAGCAGTACTTC
>TRBV5-1|TRBJ2-3|few|.
CASSLGQDTDTQYF
TGCGCCAGCAGCTTGGGACAGGACACAGATACGCAGTATTTT
>TRBV4-3|TRBJ1-1|.|TRBD1
CASSKDLRGHAFF
TGCGCCAGCAGCAAAGACCTCAGGGGGCACGCTTTCTTT
>TRBV6-1|TRBJ2-7|.|TRBD1
CASDRGQEVREQYF
TGTGCCAGCGACCGGGGACAGGAGGTGAGAGAGCAGTACTTC
>TRBV18|TRBJ2-5|.|TRBD1
CASSPGQGHRETQYF
TGTGCCAGCTCACCAGGACAGGGACACCGGGAGACCCAGTACTTC
>TRBV29-1|TRBJ2-7|.|TRBD2
CSVEGASGPYEQYF
TGCAGCGTTGAAGGGGCTAGCGGTCCCTACGAGCAGTACTTC
>TRBV5-1|TRBJ2-2|.|.
CASGQPEATTGELFF
TGCGCCAGCGGGCAGCCCGAAGCCACCACCGGGGAGCTGTTTTTT
>TRBV19|TRBJ1-2|.|TRBD1
CASSIGQGAFGYTF
TGTGCCAGTAGTATCGGACAGGGGGCCTTCGGCTACACCTTC
>TRBV19|TRBJ2-1|.|.
CASTLTAGSGDNEQFF
TGTGCCAGTACCCTCACGGCCGGGAGTGGAGACAATGAGCAGTTCTTC
>TRBV2|TRBJ2-5|once|.
CASSERTVKETQYF
TGTGCCAGCAGTGAAAGGACAGTTAAAGAGACCCAGTACTTC
>TRBV5-1|TRBJ1-1|.|.
CASSIGTSSTEAFF
TGCGCCAGCAGCATAGGGACATCGAGCACTGAAGCTTTCTTT
>TRBV7-2|TRBJ2-7|.|.
CASSSRTWGEQYF
TGTGCCAGCAGCTCGCGGACTTGGGGCGAGCAGTACTTC
>TRBV5-4|TRBJ2-7|few|TRBD2
CASSYRGEGYEQYF
TGTGCCAGCAGCTACCGGGGGGAAGGGTACGAGCAGTACTTC
>TRBV28|TRBJ2-2|.|.
CASSTVGDTGELFF
TGTGCCAGCAGTACCGTCGGTGATACCGGGGAGCTGTTTTTT
>TRBV5-1|TRBJ2-4|.|TRBD2
CASSATGTSGAKNIQYF
TGCGCCAGCAGCGCCACCGGGACTAGCGGAGCCAAAAACATTCAGTACTTC
>TRBV5-6|TRBJ1-1|.|TRBD1
CASNRQGIRTEAFF
TGTGCCAGCAACCGACAGGGTATTAGGACTGAAGCTTTCTTT
>TRBV5-6|TRBJ2-7|few|.
CASSFIPGTKRAYEQYF
TGTGCCAGCAGCTTCATCCCCGGGACAAAAAGAGCCTACGAGCAGTACTTC
>TRBV27|TRBJ2-5|few|.
CASSLQETQYF
TGTGCCAGCAGTCTACAAGAGACCCAGTACTTC
>TRBV7-3|TRBJ2-3|.|TRBD1
CASSFTGADTQYF
TGTGCCAGCAGTTTTACAGGGGCAGATACGCAGTATTTT
>TRBV27|TRBJ1-2|few|TRBD1
CASSPTGAVYGYTF
TGTGCCAGCAGTCCCACAGGGGCTGTCTATGGCTACACCTTC
>TRBV7-8|TRBJ2-2|.|.
CASSYSDWELFF
TGTGCCAGCAGCTATAGTGACTGGGAGCTGTTTTTT
>TRBV18|TRBJ2-7|.|TRBD2
CASSPPRTSSEQYF
TGTGCCAGCTCACCACCGAGGACTAGTTCCGAGCAGTACTTC
>TRBV10-3|TRBJ1-5|.|TRBD1
CAISEAGGREPQHF
TGTGCCATCAGTGAAGCAGGGGGCAGGGAGCCCCAGCATTTT
>TRBV19|TRBJ1-1|.|TRBD1
CASSPSALRGLKGEAFF
TGTGCCAGTAGTCCCTCGGCCCTGAGGGGGCTTAAAGGTGAAGCTTTCTTT
>TRBV4-3|TRBJ1-1|.|TRBD1
CASSQGQANTEAFF
TGCGCCAGCAGTCAGGGACAGGCGAACACTGAAGCTTTCTTT
>TRBV7-8|TRBJ2-4|.|TRBD2
CASSPTLSGRALYCQYF
TGTGCCAGCAGCCCGACCCTAAGCGGGAGGGCCTTGTATTGTCAGTACTTC
>TRBV28|TRBJ1-1|.|.
CASTPGREAFF
TGTGCCAGCACCCCCGGCAGGGAAGCTTTCTTT